What follows describes a single TCR beta chain. The antigen is undetermined. The TCR beta cDNA libraries contained unique molecular identifiers. Each batch of about 0.95 to 10 million T cells produced 490,000 or so cDNA molecules. MiXCR was run by TCRdb on the PCR reads, yielding one entry per CDR3 protein. The sample holds some 700,000 distinct CDR3 sequences, over 45% seen once. The data are from a study of post-analysis software for immune sequencing data. Study-wide context: In terms of disease course, relapsing-remitting, secondary progressive and progressive-relapsing multiple sclerosis were included. The study's findings and limits: For normalized Chao1 diversity, multiple sclerosis patients scored significantly lower than controls did. Under F measure analysis, samples from one preparation batch co-clustered strongly. Four or five TRBV segments occurring more often in patients than controls included TRBV5-6, TRBV5-1 and TRBV20-1.

CDR1 SGHTA and CDR2 FQGNSA come from the germline V gene. V shed 5 bases, J shed 2 bases, and the junction held 13 bases outside the gene matches. The CDR3 runs to 20 residues. Source material: blood. The chain links TRBV7-2 to TRBJ2-3, with 16 bases that match TRBD2. The receptor was isolated from a girl aged 2 to 9 with multiple sclerosis. CDR3 DNA sequence: TGTGCCAGCAGCCCTACCCGGGGACTAGCGGGGGGGCCGAACACAGATACGCAGTATTTT. Translation: CASSPTRGLAGGPNTDTQYF.